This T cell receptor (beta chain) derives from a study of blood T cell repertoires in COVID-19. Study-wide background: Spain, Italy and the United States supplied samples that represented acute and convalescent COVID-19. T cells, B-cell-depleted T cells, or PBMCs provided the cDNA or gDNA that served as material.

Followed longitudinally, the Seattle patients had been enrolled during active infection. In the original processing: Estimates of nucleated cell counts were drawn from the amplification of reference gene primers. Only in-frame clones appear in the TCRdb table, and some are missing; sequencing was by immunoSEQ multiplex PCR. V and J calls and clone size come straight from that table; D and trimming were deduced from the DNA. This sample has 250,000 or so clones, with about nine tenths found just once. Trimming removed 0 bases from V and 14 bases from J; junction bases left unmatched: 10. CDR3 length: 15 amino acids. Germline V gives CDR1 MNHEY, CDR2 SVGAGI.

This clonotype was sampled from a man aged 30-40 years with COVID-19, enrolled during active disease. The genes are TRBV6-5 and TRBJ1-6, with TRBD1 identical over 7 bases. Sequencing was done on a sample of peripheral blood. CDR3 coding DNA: TGTGCCAGCAGTTACTCGGGACAGCCCAGGGAGACCCTCCACTTT. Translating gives CASSYSGQPRETLHF.